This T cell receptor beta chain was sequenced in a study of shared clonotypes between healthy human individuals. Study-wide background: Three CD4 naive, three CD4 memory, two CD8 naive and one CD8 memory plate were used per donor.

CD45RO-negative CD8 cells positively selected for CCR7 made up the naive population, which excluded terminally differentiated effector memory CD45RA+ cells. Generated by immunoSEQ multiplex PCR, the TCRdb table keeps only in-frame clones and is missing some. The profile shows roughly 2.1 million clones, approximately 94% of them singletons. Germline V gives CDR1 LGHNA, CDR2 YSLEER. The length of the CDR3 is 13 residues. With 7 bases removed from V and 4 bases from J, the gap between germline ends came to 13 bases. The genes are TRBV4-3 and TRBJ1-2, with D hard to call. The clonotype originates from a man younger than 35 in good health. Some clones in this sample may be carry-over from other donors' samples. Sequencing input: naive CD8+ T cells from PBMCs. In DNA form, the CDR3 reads TGCGCCAGCACCGACCCCCACGGCTATGGCTACACCTTC. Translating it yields CASTDPHGYGYTF.